The present entry profiles one T cell receptor (beta chain) with its context. What it binds is unknown. This CDR3 region has 12 residues. Trimming pared 6 bases from V and 5 bases from J, leaving 10 bases between. Sequenced by immunoSEQ multiplex PCR; TCRdb stores in-frame clones only, minus some. The table records 130,000 or so clones, approximately 90% of them present only once. The sample comes from a study of T cell responses to AZD1222 COVID-19 vaccine. General study points: Among spike-specific TCRs, nearly half reportedly target unmutated variant regions. Donors were chiefly white British, with a greater number of females, and clonal diversity was perhaps underestimated.

The sequence derives from an adult in good health. The chain links TRBV12-3 or TRBV12-4 to TRBJ2-5; no clear D. The material was peripheral blood, obtained on day 0 of AZD1222 vaccination. For the CDR3, the DNA is TGTGCCAGCAGCCGACCACCCGAGACCCAGTACTTC. Protein: CASSRPPETQYF.